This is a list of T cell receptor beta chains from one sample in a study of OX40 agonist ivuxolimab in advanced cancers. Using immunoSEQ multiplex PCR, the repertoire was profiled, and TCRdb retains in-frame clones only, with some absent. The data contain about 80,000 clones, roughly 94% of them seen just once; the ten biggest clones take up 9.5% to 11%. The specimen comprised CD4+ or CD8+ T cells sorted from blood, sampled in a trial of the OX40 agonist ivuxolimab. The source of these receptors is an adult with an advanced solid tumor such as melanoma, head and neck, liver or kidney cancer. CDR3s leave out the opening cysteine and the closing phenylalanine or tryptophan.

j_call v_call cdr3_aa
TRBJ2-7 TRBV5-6 ASSDTSGEQY
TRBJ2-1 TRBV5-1 ASSLEGGLSYNEQF
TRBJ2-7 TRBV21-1 ASIETGSKSYEQY
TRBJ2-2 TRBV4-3 ASSQALDREFTGELF
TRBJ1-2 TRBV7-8 ASSPDQGTYGYT
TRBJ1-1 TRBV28 ASSSAVGNTEAF
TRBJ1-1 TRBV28 ASSPPTRNTEAF
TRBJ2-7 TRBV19 ASSPGANYEQY
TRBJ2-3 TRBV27 ASRTGGDTQY
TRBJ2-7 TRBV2 ASTAGGPSYEQY
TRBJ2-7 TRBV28 ASIRDSRSYEQY
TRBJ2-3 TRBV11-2 ASTFGGVTSTDTQY
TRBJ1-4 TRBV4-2 ASSSPANEKLF
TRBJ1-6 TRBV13 ASREGAWNSPLH
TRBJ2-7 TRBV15 ATSREVGKRFYEQY
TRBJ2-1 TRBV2 ASSGTGTYNEQF
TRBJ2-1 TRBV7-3 ASSLVPSNEQF
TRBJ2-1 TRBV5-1 ASSLDNEQF
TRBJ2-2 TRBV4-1 ASSPTSGSPGELF
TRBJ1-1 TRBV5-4 ASSLRGGTEAF
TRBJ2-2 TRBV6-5 ASSYLVSIGELF
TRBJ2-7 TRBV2 ASSEQGHEQY
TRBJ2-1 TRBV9 ASSVAVNEQF
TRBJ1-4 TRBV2 ASKRGATNEKLF
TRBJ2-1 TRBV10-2 ASSEPPQGLADKQF
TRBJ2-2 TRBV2 ATYRTGELF
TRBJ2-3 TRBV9 ASSGDRSPDTQY
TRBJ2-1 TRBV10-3 AIRAVDYRGQGEQF
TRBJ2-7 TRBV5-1 ASSLGYEQY